Presented here are 29 T cell receptor beta chains from one specimen sequenced in a study of graft-versus-host responses after intestinal transplantation. No cognate antigen is known for these TCRs. Method: immunoSEQ multiplex PCR; TCRdb's copy keeps in-frame clones and lacks some. In the table there are some 110,000 clones, more than 75% of which are singletons. The source was unstimulated CD4+ T cells sorted from spleen or lymph node cells, collected before intestinal transplant. These receptors originate from a human donor who received an intestinal transplant.

This clone occurred once. The genes are TRBV30 and TRBJ2-1; a weak D match, TRBD1 (6 bases). CDR3 length: 15 amino acids. The germline CDR1 and CDR2 sequences are GTSNPN and SVGIG (reference sequence). Deletions cut 5 bases from V and 3 bases from J, with 17 bases between. The CDR3 sequence: CAWGTSSVIYNEQFF. In nucleotides, the CDR3 is TGTGCCTGGGGGACAAGTTCAGTGATCTACAATGAGCAGTTCTTC.

The chain links TRBV7-3 to TRBJ2-5; no reliable D call. CDR1 is SGHTA and CDR2 is FQGTGA in the germline V gene. This CDR3 contains 17 residues. The V and J ends lost 5 bases and 4 bases respectively, with 23 bases between them. CDR3 nucleotides: TGTGCCAGCAGCCCAGCCCCCCCCCGGAGTTTTCGAGAGACCCAGTACTTC. The encoded protein is CASSPAPPRSFRETQYF.

The chain joins TRBV4-1 to TRBJ1-3; D gene unclear. Germline lookup yields CDR1 MGHRA and CDR2 YSYEKL. V lost 0 bases, J lost 7 bases, and 7 bases lay in between. This CDR3 has 13 amino acids. The CDR3 loop reads CASSQDRVNTIYF. The CDR3 DNA reads TGCGCCAGCAGCCAAGATCGGGTGAACACCATATATTTT.

The genes are TRBV11-2 and TRBJ2-7; either TRBD1 or TRBD2 may supply D (6 bases each). CDR1 SGHAT and CDR2 FQNNGV come from the germline V gene. This CDR3 is built from 16 residues. Between the trimmed V and J ends, which lost 6 bases and 2 bases, there was a span of 20 bases. CDR3 bases: TGTGCCAGCAGAAGAACGGTCGGGGGCGACACCTACGAGCAGTACTTC. Translating gives CASRRTVGGDTYEQYF.

The J gene is TRBJ1-2, the V gene TRBV27; 11 bases are shared with TRBD1. This CDR3 region has 15 residues. With 8 bases clipped from V and 4 bases from J, the junction kept 9 bases outside the gene matches. Germline CDR1 reads MNHEY; CDR2 reads SMNVEV (reference sequence). CDR3 sequence: CASPTDRGRSYGYTF. The CDR3 DNA follows: TGTGCCAGCCCTACGGACAGGGGGCGCTCCTATGGCTACACCTTC.

The chain links TRBV10-3 to TRBJ2-1; 11 bases are shared with TRBD2. The J segment lost 0 bases and the V segment lost 2 bases, leaving 0 bases of the junction unmatched. From germline, CDR1 is ENHRY and CDR2 SYGVKD. The CDR3 has 16 amino acids. CDR3 nucleotide sequence: TGTGCCATCAGTGAGGGACTAGCGGGCTCCTACAATGAGCAGTTCTTC. It specifies CAISEGLAGSYNEQFF.

The rearrangement uses TRBV5-1 and TRBJ2-7; 13 bases fit TRBD2. Germline trimming cut 4 bases from V and 2 bases from J; bases unmatched to any gene: 3. Germline V gene lookup returns CDR1 SGHRS and CDR2 YFSETQ. The CDR3 is 15 amino acids. The CDR3 spells CASSNGTSGTYEQYF. The CDR3 DNA follows: TGCGCCAGCAGCAACGGGACTAGCGGGACCTACGAGCAGTACTTC.

This CDR3 is CATDRGLDSPLHF. The DNA for the CDR3 is TGTGCCACCGACAGGGGGCTCGATTCACCCCTCCACTTT. This chain connects TRBV6-1 to TRBJ1-6, with 10 positions matching TRBD1. V was pared by 10 bases and J by 8 bases, with 5 bases of the junction left unmatched. The germline V gene encodes CDR1 MNHNS and CDR2 SASEGT. The CDR3 covers 13 residues.

The V gene is TRBV11-3, the J gene TRBJ2-7; D is possibly TRBD2 (6 bases). Germline CDR1 and CDR2: SGHNT and YENEEA. This CDR3 is 14 amino acids long. The V gene lost 5 bases and the J gene lost 7 bases, with 18 bases spanning the gap. The CDR3 loop reads CASSVSWRGREQYF. CDR3 bases: TGTGCCAGCAGCGTGTCCTGGCGGGGTCGGGAGCAGTACTTC.

The genes are TRBV12-5 and TRBJ1-6, with a weak D call TRBD1 (5 bases). CDR1 LGHNT and CDR2 FRNRAP come from the germline V gene. CDR3 length equals 16 residues. With 0 bases removed from V and 9 bases from J, the gap between germline ends came to 15 bases. The CDR3 nucleotides are TGTGCTAGTGGTTTGGTACGAGGTCAGGGCACTTCACCCCTCCACTTT. Its translation: CASGLVRGQGTSPLHF.

The chain joins TRBV6-1 to TRBJ2-5; the match to TRBD2 covers 10 bases. The V gene's germline CDR1 is MNHNS and CDR2 SASEGT. Germline trimming cut 4 bases from V and 3 bases from J; bases unmatched to any gene: 5. The CDR3 has 15 residues. In DNA form, the CDR3 reads TGTGCCAGCAGTGCTAGCGGGAGAAACAAAGAGACCCAGTACTTC. This encodes CASSASGRNKETQYF.

The V and J genes are TRBV4-2 and TRBJ2-1; no reliable D call. This CDR3 is 16 amino acids long. The V and J ends lost 0 bases and 4 bases respectively, with 13 bases between them. From germline, CDR1 is LGHNA and CDR2 YNFKEQ. The CDR3 here is CASSQDERALYNEQFF. For the CDR3, the DNA is TGTGCCAGCAGCCAAGACGAGCGCGCTTTGTACAATGAGCAGTTCTTC.

This sequence joins TRBV7-9 and TRBJ2-7, with 10 bases fitting TRBD2. Trimming at V came to 1 base and at J to 4 bases, leaving 7 bases not matched to a gene. Germline V CDR1 and CDR2: SEHNR, FQNEAQ (reference sequence). The CDR3 length is 16 residues. DNA for the CDR3: TGTGCCAGCAGCTTAGGCCCTAGCGGGAGTGCTTACGAGCAGTACTTC. Its protein is CASSLGPSGSAYEQYF.

The V and J genes are TRBV5-4 and TRBJ2-4; D perhaps matches TRBD2 (7 bases). Trimming pared 3 bases from V and 8 bases from J, leaving 18 bases between. CDR3 size: 15 residues. The germline V gene encodes CDR1 SGHNT and CDR2 YYREEE (reference sequence). CDR3 region: CASSSGGRVLHIQYF. The CDR3 DNA reads as TGTGCCAGCAGCTCCGGGGGGCGGGTTCTTCACATTCAGTACTTC.

J is TRBJ2-5 and V is TRBV6-5; D perhaps matches TRBD1 (5 bases). The CDR3 runs to 14 residues. The germline V gene encodes CDR1 MNHEY and CDR2 SVGAGI. V dropped 10 bases and J dropped 5 bases, with 20 bases sitting between them. CDR3 sequence reads: CATLRGTMGETQYF. CDR3 coding DNA: TGTGCCACTCTAAGGGGCACAATGGGGGAGACCCAGTACTTC.

The J gene is TRBJ2-7, the V gene TRBV11-3, with D possibly TRBD1 on 5 matching bases. Trimming removed 2 bases at V and 6 bases at J, with 11 bases between. This CDR3 has 13 residues. Germline values: CDR1 SGHNT, CDR2 YENEEA. DNA of the CDR3: TGTGCCAGCAGCTTATTTAGGGGCAGCGAGCAGTACTTC. Its translation is CASSLFRGSEQYF.

This chain joins TRBV10-1 and TRBJ1-3; no definite D call. The CDR3 covers 16 residues. In germline, CDR1 is WNHNN, CDR2 SYGVQD (reference sequence). The V and J ends lost 5 bases and 0 bases respectively, with 14 bases between them. As DNA, the CDR3 is TGCGCCAGCAGTTATATCCGGCCCAGCTCTGGAAACACCATATATTTT. As protein: CASSYIRPSSGNTIYF.

The chain carries TRBV6-1 and TRBJ1-3; D not certain. Trimming shortened V by 7 bases and J by 4 bases, and 8 bases separated the two germline ends. CDR1 and CDR2 (germline): MNHNS, SASEGT. There are 12 residues in the CDR3. The CDR3 DNA follows: TGTGCCAGCATTTCGCAGGGAAACACCATATATTTT. Protein: CASISQGNTIYF.

The CDR3 region is CASSFWTSGYQETQYF. CDR3 bases: TGCGCCAGCAGCTTCTGGACTAGCGGGTACCAAGAGACCCAGTACTTC. The genes are TRBV5-1 and TRBJ2-5, with 11 bases aligning to TRBD2. Looked up from germline, CDR1 is SGHRS and CDR2 is YFSETQ. V shed 2 bases and J 0 bases; nucleotides not matched to a gene: 3. This CDR3 has 16 residues.

This chain joins TRBV11-1 and TRBJ1-1; 8 bases fit TRBD1. V lost 5 bases and J lost 2; bases outside the gene matches: 4. The CDR3 runs 14 residues. In germline, CDR1 is SGHAT, CDR2 FQDESV (reference sequence). In DNA, the CDR3 is TGTGCCAGCAGCCGAGACAGGGGCAACACTGAAGCTTTCTTT. Its protein product is CASSRDRGNTEAFF.

This chain uses TRBV5-1 with TRBJ2-7; D gene ambiguous. Germline V gives CDR1 SGHRS, CDR2 YFSETQ. This CDR3 has 15 amino acids. Trimming removed 0 bases from V and 2 bases from J, with 12 bases in between. CDR3 sequence (DNA): TGCGCCAGCAGCTTGGGCGGATCGACGACCTACGAGCAGTACTTC. Translation gives CASSLGGSTTYEQYF.

The J gene is TRBJ1-3, the V gene TRBV7-9; D is undetermined. The V gene's germline CDR1 is SEHNR and CDR2 FQNEAQ (reference sequence). The V end lost 5 bases, the J end lost 0 bases, and 11 bases lay between the germline ends. This CDR3 region has 15 residues. The CDR3 region is CASSLTGSSGNTIYF. Here the CDR3 DNA reads TGTGCCAGCAGCCTCACGGGTAGCTCTGGAAACACCATATATTTT.

This chain connects TRBV5-5 to TRBJ1-1; TRBD1 matches at 7 bases. CDR1 is SGHKS, CDR2 YYEKEE, per germline (reference sequence). J gave up 6 bases and V 3 bases, and 8 bases lay outside the gene matches. This CDR3 has 14 residues. The CDR3 DNA reads TGTGCCAGCAGCTGGAGACAGGGTGGAGCTGAAGCTTTCTTT. It translates to CASSWRQGGAEAFF. Based on the CDR3 plus reference TRBV5-5 and TRBJ1-1, the full variable domain is DAGVTQSPTHLIKTRGQQVTLRCSPISGHKSVSWYQQVLGQGPQFIFQYYEKEERGRGNFPDRFSARQFPNYSSELNVNALLLGDSALYLCASSWRQGGAEAFFGQGTRLTVV.

The V call is TRBV7-6, the J call TRBJ2-3, with D perhaps assigned TRBD1 or TRBD2 (5 bases each). The CDR3 runs 14 residues. V gave up 3 bases and J gave up 2 bases, with 9 bases separating them. Germline lookup yields CDR1 SGHVS and CDR2 FNYEAQ. CDR3 DNA: TGTGCCAGCAGCTTGGGACCTATCACAGATACGCAGTATTTT. As protein: CASSLGPITDTQYF.

This clone was observed once. This rearrangement joins TRBV28 to TRBJ1-2; 7 bases match TRBD1. CDR3 length: 14 residues. Looked up from germline, CDR1 is MDHEN and CDR2 is SYDVKM. After removal of 7 bases from V and 2 bases from J, the junction contained 7 bases not matched to a gene. CDR3 region: CASKGQVNNYGYTF. The CDR3 nucleotides are TGTGCCAGCAAAGGACAGGTAAACAACTATGGCTACACCTTC.

The chain employs TRBV27 and TRBJ1-5; a weak D match, TRBD1 (5 bases). V gave up 8 bases and J gave up 0 bases, with 11 bases separating them. CDR3 size: 14 residues. Germline V gives CDR1 MNHEY, CDR2 SMNVEV (reference sequence). The CDR3 sequence: CASGGGYSNQPQHF. Here the CDR3 DNA reads TGTGCCAGCGGGGGGGGTTATAGCAATCAGCCCCAGCATTTT.

The chain combines TRBV5-6 with TRBJ2-5; 8 bases match TRBD1. The ends lost 4 bases at V and 4 bases at J; junction bases unmatched: 3. CDR3 length: 13 amino acids. Germline V gene sequence: CDR1 SGHDT, CDR2 YYEEEE. Written as DNA, the CDR3 is TGTGCCAGCAGCAAACAGGGGGGAGAGACCCAGTACTTC. It yields the protein CASSKQGGETQYF.

V is TRBV2 and J is TRBJ1-5; D unresolved. The V end lost 6 bases, the J end lost 7 bases, and 16 bases lay between the germline ends. CDR1 SNHLY and CDR2 FYNNEI come from the germline V gene. The CDR3 length is 14 residues. CDR3 region: CASSVQSSWQPQHF. CDR3 sequence (DNA): TGTGCCAGCAGCGTACAGAGCTCTTGGCAGCCCCAGCATTTT.

The chain has TRBV9 and TRBJ1-2; TRBD1 agrees at 7 bases. With V trimmed by 4 bases and J by 0 bases, 6 bases remained unmatched. The germline gives CDR1 SGDLS, CDR2 YYNGEE. The CDR3 is 15 residues long. This CDR3 is CASSTRDRANYGYTF. CDR3 nucleotide sequence: TGTGCCAGCAGCACCCGGGACAGAGCTAACTATGGCTACACCTTC.